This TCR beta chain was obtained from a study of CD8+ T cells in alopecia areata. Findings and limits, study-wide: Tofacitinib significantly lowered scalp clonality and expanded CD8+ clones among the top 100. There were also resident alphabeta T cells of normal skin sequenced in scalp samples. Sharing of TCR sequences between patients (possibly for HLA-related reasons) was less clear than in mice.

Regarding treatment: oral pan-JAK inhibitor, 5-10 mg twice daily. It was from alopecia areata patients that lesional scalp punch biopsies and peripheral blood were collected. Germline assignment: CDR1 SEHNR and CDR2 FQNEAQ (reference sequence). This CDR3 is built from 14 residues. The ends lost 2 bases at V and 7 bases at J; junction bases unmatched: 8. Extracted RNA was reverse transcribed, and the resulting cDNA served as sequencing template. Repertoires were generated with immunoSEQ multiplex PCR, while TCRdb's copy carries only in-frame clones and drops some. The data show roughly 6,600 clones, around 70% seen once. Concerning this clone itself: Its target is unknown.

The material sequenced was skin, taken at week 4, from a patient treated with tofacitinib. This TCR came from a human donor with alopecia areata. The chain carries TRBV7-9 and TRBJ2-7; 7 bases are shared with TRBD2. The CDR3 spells CASSLRGGPEEQYF. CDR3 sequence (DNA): TGTGCCAGCAGCTTACGGGGAGGGCCTGAGGAGCAGTACTTC.